Below, 7 T cell receptor beta chains from the same sample are listed, as sequenced in a study of control samples from healthy donors and cancer patients. Measured with immunoSEQ multiplex PCR; TCRdb has only the in-frame clones, and not every one. The table has 150,000 to 200,000 clones, 90% to 95% seen once. Sequenced: blood. The receptors derive from a woman aged 18-35 years in good health.

V usage is TRBV5-6 and J usage is TRBJ2-7, with D perhaps matching TRBD1 (6 bases). CDR1 and CDR2 from the germline V gene are SGHDT and YYEEEE. CDR3 length: 13 amino acids. The ends were cut back, 4 bases at V and 5 bases at J, with 13 bases in the middle. CDR3 bases: TGTGCCAGCAGCCGGAGAAACAGGGACGAGCAGTACTTC. It encodes CASSRRNRDEQYF.

V gene TRBV18 combines with J gene TRBJ1-6; 7 bases fit TRBD1. This CDR3 is built from 14 residues. Germline CDR1 reads KGHSH; CDR2 reads LQKENI. V shed 4 bases, J shed 8 bases, and the junction held 5 bases outside the gene matches. The CDR3 spells CASSHGTVDSPLHF. CDR3 nucleotide sequence: TGTGCCAGCTCACATGGGACAGTGGATTCACCCCTCCACTTT.

This clone appeared once. The chain carries TRBV9 and TRBJ1-4; maybe TRBD1 (6 bases). The CDR3 contains 15 residues. V lost 0 bases and J lost 3, with 9 bases in between. Germline CDR1 reads SGDLS; CDR2 reads YYNGEE. The CDR3 DNA reads as TGTGCCAGCAGCGTAGAACAGGGTGCTAATGAAAAACTGTTTTTT. Protein product: CASSVEQGANEKLFF.

This rearrangement joins TRBV12-3 or TRBV12-4 to TRBJ2-1, with a possible D match to TRBD1 (5 bases). The V end lost 5 bases, the J end lost 7 bases, and 9 bases lay between the germline ends. The CDR3 is 12 residues long. CDR3 region: CASSPQGNEQFF. The DNA for the CDR3 is TGTGCCAGCAGTCCGCAGGGTAATGAGCAGTTCTTC.

The rearrangement uses TRBV9 and TRBJ2-5, with D unclear. This CDR3 contains 13 residues. The ends were cut back, 2 bases at V and 5 bases at J, with 10 bases in the middle. CDR1 is SGDLS and CDR2 is YYNGEE in the germline V gene. CDR3 loop: CASSVGLQETQYF. CDR3 nucleotides: TGTGCCAGCAGCGTGGGTCTTCAGGAGACCCAGTACTTC.

This clone was observed a single time. The V call is TRBV5-1, the J call TRBJ2-7; perhaps D is TRBD1 or TRBD2 (5 bases each). V was cut by 4 bases and J by 1 base, with 15 bases left in between. The CDR3 has 15 residues. The V gene's germline CDR1 is SGHRS and CDR2 YFSETQ. CDR3 nucleotide sequence: TGCGCCAGCAGCCCGATCCTCGGGGCGTCCTACGAGCAGTACTTC. Its translation: CASSPILGASYEQYF.

J is TRBJ2-1 and V is TRBV5-6; 7 bases align to TRBD2. CDR1 is SGHDT, CDR2 YYEEEE, per germline. This CDR3 spans 14 amino acids. Trimming removed 6 bases from V and 10 bases from J; junction bases left unmatched: 13. In DNA, the CDR3 is TGTGCCAGCACCATAACGGGGGGTAGGTTGGAGCAGTTCTTC. It yields the protein CASTITGGRLEQFF.